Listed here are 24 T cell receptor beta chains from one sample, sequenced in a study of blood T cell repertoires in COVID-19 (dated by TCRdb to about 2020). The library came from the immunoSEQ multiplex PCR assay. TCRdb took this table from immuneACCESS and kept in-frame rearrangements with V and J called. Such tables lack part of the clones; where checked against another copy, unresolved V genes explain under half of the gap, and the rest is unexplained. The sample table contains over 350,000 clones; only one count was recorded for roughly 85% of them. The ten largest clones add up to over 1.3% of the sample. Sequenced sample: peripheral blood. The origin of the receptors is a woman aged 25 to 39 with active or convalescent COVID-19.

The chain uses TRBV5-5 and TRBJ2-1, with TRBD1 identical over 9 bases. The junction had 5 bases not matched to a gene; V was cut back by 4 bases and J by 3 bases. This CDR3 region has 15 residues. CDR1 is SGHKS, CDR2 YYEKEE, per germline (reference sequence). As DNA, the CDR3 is TGTGCCAGCAGCCCACAGGGGGCTGTCTACAATGAGCAGTTCTTC. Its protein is CASSPQGAVYNEQFF.

DNA for the CDR3: TGTGCCAGCAGCTCGACAGGGGATGAAAAACTGTTTTTT. Translating it yields CASSSTGDEKLFF. The V gene is TRBV12-3 or TRBV12-4, the J gene TRBJ1-4; 8 positions agree with TRBD1. CDR3 size: 13 residues. With V trimmed by 6 bases and J by 6 bases, 3 bases remained unmatched.

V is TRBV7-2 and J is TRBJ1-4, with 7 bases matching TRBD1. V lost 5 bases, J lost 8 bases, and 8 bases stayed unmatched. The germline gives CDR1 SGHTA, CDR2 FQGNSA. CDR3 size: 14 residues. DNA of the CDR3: TGTGCCAGCAGCCAATGGGCAGGGGGAGAAAAACTGTTTTTT. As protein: CASSQWAGGEKLFF. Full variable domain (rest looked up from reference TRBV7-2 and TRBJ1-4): GAGVSQSPSNKVTEKGKDVELRCDPISGHTALYWYRQSLGQGLEFLIYFQGNSAPDKSGLPSDRFSAERTGGSVSTLTIQRTQQEDSAVYLCASSQWAGGEKLFFGSGTQLSVL.

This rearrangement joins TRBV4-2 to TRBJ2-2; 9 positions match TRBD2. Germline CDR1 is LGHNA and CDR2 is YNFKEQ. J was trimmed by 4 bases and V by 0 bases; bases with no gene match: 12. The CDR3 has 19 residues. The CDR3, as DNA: TGTGCCAGCAGCCAAGATTTGATAGCGGGGGCCTCGAGCACCGGGGAGCTGTTTTTT. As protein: CASSQDLIAGASSTGELFF.

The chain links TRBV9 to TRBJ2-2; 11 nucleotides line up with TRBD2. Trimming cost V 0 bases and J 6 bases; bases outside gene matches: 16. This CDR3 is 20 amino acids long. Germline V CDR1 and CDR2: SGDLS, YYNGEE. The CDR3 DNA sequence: TGTGCCAGCAGCGTAGACCCTCTAGCGGGAGGTCCCAGGGAGGCCGGGGAGCTGTTTTTT. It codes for CASSVDPLAGGPREAGELFF.

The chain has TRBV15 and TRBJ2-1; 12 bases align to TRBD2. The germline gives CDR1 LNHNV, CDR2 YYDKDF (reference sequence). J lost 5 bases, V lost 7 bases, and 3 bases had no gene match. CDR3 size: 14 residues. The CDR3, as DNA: TGTGCCACCAAACGGACTAGCGGGGACAATGAGCAGTTCTTC. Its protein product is CATKRTSGDNEQFF.

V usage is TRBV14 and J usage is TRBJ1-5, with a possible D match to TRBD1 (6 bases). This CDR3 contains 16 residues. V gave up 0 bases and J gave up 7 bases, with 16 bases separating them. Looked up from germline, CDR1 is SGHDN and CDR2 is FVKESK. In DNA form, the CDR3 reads TGTGCCAGCAGCCAAGAGGGGAAGCAGGGGTGGCAGCCCCAGCATTTT. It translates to CASSQEGKQGWQPQHF. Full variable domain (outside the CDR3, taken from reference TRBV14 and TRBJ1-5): EAGVTQFPSHSVIEKGQTVTLRCDPISGHDNLYWYRRVMGKEIKFLLHFVKESKQDESGMPNNRFLAERTGGTYSTLKVQPAELEDSGVYFCASSQEGKQGWQPQHFGDGTRLSIL.

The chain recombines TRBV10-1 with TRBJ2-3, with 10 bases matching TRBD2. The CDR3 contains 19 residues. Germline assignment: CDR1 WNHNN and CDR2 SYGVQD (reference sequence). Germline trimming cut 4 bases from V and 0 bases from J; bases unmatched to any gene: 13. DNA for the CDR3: TGCGCCAGCAGTGGGTATGGACTAGCGGACAGATCTAGCACAGATACGCAGTATTTT. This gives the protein CASSGYGLADRSSTDTQYF.

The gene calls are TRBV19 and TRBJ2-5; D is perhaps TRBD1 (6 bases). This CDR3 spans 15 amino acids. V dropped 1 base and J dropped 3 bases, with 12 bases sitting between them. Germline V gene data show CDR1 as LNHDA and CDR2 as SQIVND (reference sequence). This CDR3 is CASSIVGQPKETQYF. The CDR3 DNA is TGTGCCAGTAGTATAGTTGGACAGCCGAAAGAGACCCAGTACTTC.

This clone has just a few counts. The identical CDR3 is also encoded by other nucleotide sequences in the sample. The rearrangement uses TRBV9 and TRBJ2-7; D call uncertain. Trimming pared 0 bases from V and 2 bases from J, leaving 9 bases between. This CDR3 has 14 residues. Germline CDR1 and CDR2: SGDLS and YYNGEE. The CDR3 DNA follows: TGTGCCAGCAGCGTAGGAGGCTTAGCCTACGAGCAGTACTTC. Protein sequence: CASSVGGLAYEQYF.

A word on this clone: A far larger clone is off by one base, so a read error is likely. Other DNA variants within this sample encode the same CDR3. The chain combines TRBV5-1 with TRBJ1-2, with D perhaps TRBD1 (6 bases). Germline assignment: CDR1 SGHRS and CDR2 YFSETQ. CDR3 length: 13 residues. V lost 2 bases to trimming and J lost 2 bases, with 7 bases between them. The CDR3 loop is CASSLGQNYGYTF. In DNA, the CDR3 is TGCGCCAGCAGCTTAGGACAGAACTATGGCTACACCTTC.

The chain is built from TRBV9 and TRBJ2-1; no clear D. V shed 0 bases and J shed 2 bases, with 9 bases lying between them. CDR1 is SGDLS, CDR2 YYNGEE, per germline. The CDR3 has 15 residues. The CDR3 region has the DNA TGTGCCAGCAGCGTAGCTAGTCCTACCTACAATGAGCAGTTCTTC. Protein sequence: CASSVASPTYNEQFF.

The CDR3 DNA reads as TGTGCCATCAGTGAATTGGCTAGCGGGACCAAGGTCGTCGGCACAGATACGCAGTATTTT. Protein sequence: CAISELASGTKVVGTDTQYF. The gene calls are TRBV10-3 and TRBJ2-3, with 9 nucleotides matching TRBD2. J gave up 1 base and V 3 bases, and 17 bases lay outside the gene matches. The germline V gene encodes CDR1 ENHRY and CDR2 SYGVKD. CDR3 size: 20 residues.

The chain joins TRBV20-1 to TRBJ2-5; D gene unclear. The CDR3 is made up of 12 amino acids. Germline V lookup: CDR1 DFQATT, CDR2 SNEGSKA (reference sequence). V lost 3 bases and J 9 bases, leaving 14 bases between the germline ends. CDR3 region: CSASPEAAAQYF. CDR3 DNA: TGCAGTGCTAGTCCCGAGGCGGCGGCCCAGTACTTC.

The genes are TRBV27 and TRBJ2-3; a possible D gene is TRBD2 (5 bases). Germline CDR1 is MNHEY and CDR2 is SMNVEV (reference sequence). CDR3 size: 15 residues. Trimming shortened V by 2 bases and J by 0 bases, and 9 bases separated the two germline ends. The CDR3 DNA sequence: TGTGCCAGCAGTTTAGAAGGCGGGAGCACAGATACGCAGTATTTT. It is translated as CASSLEGGSTDTQYF.

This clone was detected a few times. CDR3 region: CASTRGQGDYGYTF. The CDR3, as DNA: TGTGCCAGCACTAGAGGACAGGGGGACTATGGCTACACCTTC. The gene calls are TRBV6-5 and TRBJ1-2, with 10 bases matching TRBD1. CDR3 size: 14 residues. V gave up 7 bases and J gave up 3 bases; unmatched junction bases: 5. Germline V gives CDR1 MNHEY, CDR2 SVGAGI.

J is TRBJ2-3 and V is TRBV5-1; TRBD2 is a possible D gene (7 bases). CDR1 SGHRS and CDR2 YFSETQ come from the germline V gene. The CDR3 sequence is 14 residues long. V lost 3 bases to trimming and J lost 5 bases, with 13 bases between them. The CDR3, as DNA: TGCGCCAGCAGCTCCCGAGGGGGGGGAGATACGCAGTATTTT. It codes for CASSSRGGGDTQYF.

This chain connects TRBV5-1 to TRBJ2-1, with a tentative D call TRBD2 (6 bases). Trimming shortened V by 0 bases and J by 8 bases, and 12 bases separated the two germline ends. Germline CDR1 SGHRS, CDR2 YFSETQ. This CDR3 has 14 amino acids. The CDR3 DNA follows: TGCGCCAGCAGCTTGGTCCCCGAGCGGGATGAGCAGTTCTTC. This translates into CASSLVPERDEQFF.

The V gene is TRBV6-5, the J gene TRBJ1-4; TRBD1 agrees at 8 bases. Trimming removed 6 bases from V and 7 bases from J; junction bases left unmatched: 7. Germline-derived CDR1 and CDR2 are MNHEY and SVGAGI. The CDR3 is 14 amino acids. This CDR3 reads CASSPGQDFEKLFF. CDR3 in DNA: TGTGCCAGCAGCCCGGGACAGGATTTTGAAAAACTGTTTTTT.

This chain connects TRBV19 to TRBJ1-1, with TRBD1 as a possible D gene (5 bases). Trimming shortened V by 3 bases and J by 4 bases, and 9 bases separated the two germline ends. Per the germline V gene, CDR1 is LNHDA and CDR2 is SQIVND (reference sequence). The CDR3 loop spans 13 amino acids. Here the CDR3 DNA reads TGTGCCAGTAGTATCCGGCAGGGCACTGAAGCTTTCTTT. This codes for CASSIRQGTEAFF. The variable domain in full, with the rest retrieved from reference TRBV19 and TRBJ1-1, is DGGITQSPKYLFRKEGQNVTLSCEQNLNHDAMYWYRQDPGQGLRLIYYSQIVNDFQKGDIAEGYSVSREKKESFPLTVTSAQKNPTAFYLCASSIRQGTEAFFGQGTRLTVV.

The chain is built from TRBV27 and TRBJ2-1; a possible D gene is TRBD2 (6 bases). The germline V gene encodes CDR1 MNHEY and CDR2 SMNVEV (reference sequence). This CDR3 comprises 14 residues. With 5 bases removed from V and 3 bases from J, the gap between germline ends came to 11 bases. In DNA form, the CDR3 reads TGTGCCAGCAGTCCCCTGGGGGGCTACAATGAGCAGTTCTTC. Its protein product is CASSPLGGYNEQFF.

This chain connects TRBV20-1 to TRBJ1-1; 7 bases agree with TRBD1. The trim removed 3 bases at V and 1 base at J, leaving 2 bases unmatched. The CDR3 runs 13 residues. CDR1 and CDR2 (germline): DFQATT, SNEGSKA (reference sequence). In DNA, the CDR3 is TGCAGTGCTAGTGGGACAGAGAACACTGAAGCTTTCTTT. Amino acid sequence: CSASGTENTEAFF.

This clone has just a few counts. The CDR3 DNA sequence: TGTGCCAGCAGCGATAGGCGGGAGCAGGCCGGCGTTGATGGCTACACCTTC. Protein: CASSDRREQAGVDGYTF. This chain connects TRBV13 to TRBJ1-2; D remains unclear. V was shortened by 5 bases and J by 6 bases, with 25 bases between the two germline ends. CDR1 and CDR2 (germline): PRHDT, FYEKMQ (reference sequence). The CDR3 covers 17 residues.

The CDR3: CASSKGTGGYGYTF. The DNA for the CDR3 is TGTGCCAGCAGCAAAGGGACAGGGGGCTATGGCTACACCTTC. The rearrangement joins TRBV21-1 to TRBJ1-2; the DNA was not used to check the table's D call, TRBD1. TRBV21-1 represents a pseudogene. This CDR3 region has 14 residues.